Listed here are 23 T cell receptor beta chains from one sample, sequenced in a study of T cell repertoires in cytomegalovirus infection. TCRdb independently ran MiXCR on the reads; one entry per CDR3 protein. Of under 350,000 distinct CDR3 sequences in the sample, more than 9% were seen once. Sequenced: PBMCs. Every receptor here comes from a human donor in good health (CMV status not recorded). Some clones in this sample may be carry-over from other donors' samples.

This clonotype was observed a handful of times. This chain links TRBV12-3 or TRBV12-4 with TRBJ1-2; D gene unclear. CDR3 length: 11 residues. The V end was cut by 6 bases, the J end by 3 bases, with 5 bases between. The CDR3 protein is CASRLYYGYTF. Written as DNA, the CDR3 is TGTGCCAGCAGACTATACTATGGCTACACCTTC.

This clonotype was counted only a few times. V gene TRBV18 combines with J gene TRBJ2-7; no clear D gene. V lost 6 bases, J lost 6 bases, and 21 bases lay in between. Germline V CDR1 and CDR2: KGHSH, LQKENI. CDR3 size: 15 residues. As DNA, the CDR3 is TGTGCCAGCTCCCCCCCGGAGCGCCAACTCGGCGAGCAGTACTTC. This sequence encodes CASSPPERQLGEQYF. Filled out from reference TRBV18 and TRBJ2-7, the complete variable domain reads NAGVMQNPRHLVRRRGQEARLRCSPMKGHSHVYWYRQLPEEGLKFMVYLQKENIIDESGMPKERFSAEFPKEGPSILRIQQVVRGDSAAYFCASSPPERQLGEQYFGPGTRLTVT.

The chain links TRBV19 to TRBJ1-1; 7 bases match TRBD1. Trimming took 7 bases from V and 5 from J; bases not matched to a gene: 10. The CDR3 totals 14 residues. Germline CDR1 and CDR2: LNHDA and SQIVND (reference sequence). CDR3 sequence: CASIDRDVPTEAFF. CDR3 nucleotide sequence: TGTGCCAGTATCGACAGGGATGTTCCGACTGAAGCTTTCTTT.

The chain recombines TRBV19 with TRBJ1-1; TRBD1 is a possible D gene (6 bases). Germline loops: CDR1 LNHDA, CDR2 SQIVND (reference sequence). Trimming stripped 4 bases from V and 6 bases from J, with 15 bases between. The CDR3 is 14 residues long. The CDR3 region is CASSKQGGGAEAFF. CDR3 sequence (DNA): TGTGCCAGTAGTAAACAGGGCGGTGGGGCTGAAGCTTTCTTT.

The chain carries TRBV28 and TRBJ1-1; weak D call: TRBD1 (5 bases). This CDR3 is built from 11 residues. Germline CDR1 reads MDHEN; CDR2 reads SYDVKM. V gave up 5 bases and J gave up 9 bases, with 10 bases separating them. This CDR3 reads CASSTRGQAFF. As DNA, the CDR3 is TGTGCCAGCAGTACCCGGGGCCAAGCTTTCTTT.

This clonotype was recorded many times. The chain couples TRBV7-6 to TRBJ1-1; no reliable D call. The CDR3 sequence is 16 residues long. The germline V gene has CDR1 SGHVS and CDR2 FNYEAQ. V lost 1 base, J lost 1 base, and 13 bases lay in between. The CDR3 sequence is CASSLGGFLGNTEAFF. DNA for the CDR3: TGTGCCAGCAGCTTAGGGGGATTTTTGGGGAACACTGAAGCTTTCTTT.

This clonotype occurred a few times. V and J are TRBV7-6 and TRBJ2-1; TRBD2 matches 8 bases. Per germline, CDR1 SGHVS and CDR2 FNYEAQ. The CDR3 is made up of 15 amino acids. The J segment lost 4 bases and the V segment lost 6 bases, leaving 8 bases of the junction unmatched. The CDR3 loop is CASSLDSGKYNEQFF. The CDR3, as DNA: TGTGCCAGCAGTCTAGATAGCGGGAAATACAATGAGCAGTTCTTC.

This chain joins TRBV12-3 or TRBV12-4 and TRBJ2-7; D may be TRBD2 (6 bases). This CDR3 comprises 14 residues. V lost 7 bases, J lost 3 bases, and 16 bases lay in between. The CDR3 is CASNRWGLGYEQYF. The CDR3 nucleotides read TGTGCCAGCAACCGTTGGGGACTGGGCTACGAGCAGTACTTC.

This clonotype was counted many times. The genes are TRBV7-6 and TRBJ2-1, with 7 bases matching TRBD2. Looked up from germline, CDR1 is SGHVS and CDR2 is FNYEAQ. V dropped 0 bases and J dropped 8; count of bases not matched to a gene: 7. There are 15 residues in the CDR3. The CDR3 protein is CASSLAIGRNDEQFF. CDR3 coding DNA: TGTGCCAGCAGCTTAGCGATCGGGAGGAACGATGAGCAGTTCTTC.

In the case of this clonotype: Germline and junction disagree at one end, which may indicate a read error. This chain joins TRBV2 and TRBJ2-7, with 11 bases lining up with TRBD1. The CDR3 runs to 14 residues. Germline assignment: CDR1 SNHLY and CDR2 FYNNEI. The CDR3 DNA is TGTGCCAGCAGAGAAGCCGGGACAGGGGGAATGAGGAACTTC. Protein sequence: CASREAGTGGMRNF.

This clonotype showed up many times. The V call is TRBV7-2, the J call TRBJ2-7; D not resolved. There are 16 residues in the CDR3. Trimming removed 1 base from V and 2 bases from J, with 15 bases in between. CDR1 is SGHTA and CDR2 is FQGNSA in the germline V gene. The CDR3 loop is CASSLDKGNKAYEQYF. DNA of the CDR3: TGTGCCAGCAGCTTAGATAAAGGGAACAAAGCCTACGAGCAGTACTTC.

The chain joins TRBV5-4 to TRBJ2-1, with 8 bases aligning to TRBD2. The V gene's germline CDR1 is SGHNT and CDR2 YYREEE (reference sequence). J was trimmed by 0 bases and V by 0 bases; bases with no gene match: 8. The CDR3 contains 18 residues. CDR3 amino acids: CASSLDAAGGLSYNEQFF. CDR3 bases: TGTGCCAGCAGCTTGGATGCTGCGGGGGGTCTCTCCTACAATGAGCAGTTCTTC.

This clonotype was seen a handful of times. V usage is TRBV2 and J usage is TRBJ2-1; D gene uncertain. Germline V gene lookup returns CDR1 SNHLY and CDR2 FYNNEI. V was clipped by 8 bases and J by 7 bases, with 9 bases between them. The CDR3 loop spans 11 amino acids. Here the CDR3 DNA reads TGTGCCAGCCATGATAGAAATGAGCAGTTCTTC. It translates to CASHDRNEQFF.

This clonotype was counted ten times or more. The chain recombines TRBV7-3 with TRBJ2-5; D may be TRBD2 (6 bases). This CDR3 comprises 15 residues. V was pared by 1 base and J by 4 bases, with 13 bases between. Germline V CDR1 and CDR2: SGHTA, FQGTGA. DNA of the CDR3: TGTGCCAGCAGCTTAAGCGGGCCCGGGGGAGAGACCCAGTACTTC. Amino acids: CASSLSGPGGETQYF.

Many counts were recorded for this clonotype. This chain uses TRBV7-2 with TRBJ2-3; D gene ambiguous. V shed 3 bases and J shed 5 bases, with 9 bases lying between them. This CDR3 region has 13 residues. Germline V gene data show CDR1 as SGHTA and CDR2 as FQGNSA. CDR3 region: CASSLPPLDTQYF. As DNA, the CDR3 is TGTGCCAGCAGCTTGCCTCCTCTAGATACGCAGTATTTT.

Here the CDR3 reads CASSLYAGGLGTGELFF. CDR3 in DNA: TGTGCCAGCAGCTTATACGCGGGAGGGCTTGGCACCGGGGAGCTGTTTTTT. V usage is TRBV7-2 and J usage is TRBJ2-2; 9 bases align to TRBD2. Per the germline V gene, CDR1 is SGHTA and CDR2 is FQGNSA. The CDR3 has 17 residues. V lost 2 bases to trimming and J lost 4 bases; unmatched junction nucleotides: 8.

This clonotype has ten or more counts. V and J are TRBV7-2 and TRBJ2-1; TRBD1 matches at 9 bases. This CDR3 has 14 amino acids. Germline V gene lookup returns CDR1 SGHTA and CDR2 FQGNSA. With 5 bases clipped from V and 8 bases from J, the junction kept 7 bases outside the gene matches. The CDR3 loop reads CASSPQGAIDEQFF. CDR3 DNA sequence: TGTGCCAGCAGCCCACAGGGGGCTATCGATGAGCAGTTCTTC.

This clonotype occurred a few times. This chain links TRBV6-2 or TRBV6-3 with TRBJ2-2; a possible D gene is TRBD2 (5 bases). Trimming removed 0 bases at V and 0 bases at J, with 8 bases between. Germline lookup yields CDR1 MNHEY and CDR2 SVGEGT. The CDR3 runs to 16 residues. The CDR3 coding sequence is TGTGCCAGCAGTTACTCAGGACTGGCGAACACCGGGGAGCTGTTTTTT. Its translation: CASSYSGLANTGELFF.

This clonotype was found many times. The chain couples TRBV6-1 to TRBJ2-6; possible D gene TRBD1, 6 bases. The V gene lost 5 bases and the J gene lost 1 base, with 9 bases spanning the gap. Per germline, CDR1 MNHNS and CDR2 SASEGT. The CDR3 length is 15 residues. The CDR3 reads CASSQGGSGANVLTF. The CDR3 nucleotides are TGTGCCAGCAGTCAAGGGGGTTCTGGGGCCAACGTCCTGACTTTC.

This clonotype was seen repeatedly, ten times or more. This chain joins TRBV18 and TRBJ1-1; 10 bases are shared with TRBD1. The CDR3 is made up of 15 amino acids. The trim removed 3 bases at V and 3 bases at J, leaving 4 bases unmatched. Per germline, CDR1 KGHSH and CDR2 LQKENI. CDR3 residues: CASSPSGTGDTEAFF. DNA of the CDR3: TGTGCCAGCTCACCCTCCGGGACAGGGGACACTGAAGCTTTCTTT. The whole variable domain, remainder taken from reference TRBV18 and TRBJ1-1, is NAGVMQNPRHLVRRRGQEARLRCSPMKGHSHVYWYRQLPEEGLKFMVYLQKENIIDESGMPKERFSAEFPKEGPSILRIQQVVRGDSAAYFCASSPSGTGDTEAFFGQGTRLTVV.

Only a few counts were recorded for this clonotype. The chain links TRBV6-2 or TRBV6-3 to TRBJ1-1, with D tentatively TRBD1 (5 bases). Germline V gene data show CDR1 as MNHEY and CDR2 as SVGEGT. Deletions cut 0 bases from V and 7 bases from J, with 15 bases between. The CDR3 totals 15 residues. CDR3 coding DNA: TGTGCCAGCAGTTACTCGAAGTATCGGGGGTATGAAGCTTTCTTT. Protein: CASSYSKYRGYEAFF.

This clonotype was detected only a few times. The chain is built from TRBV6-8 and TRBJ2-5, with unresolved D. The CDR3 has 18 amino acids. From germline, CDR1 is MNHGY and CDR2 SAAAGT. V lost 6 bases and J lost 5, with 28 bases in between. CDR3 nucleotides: TGTGCCAGCAGCTCGATGCCCAGGTTTAGCAATGGCAGGGAGACCCAGTACTTC. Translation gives CASSSMPRFSNGRETQYF.

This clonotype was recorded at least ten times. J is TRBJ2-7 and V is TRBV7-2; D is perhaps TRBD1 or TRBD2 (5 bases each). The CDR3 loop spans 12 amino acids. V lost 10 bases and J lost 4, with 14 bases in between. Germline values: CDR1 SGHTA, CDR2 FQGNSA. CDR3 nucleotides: TGTGCCACGCACGGGGCCTCTTACGAGCAGTACTTC. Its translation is CATHGASYEQYF. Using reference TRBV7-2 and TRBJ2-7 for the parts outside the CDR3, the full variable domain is GAGVSQSPSNKVTEKGKDVELRCDPISGHTALYWYRQSLGQGLEFLIYFQGNSAPDKSGLPSDRFSAERTGGSVSTLTIQRTQQEDSAVYLCATHGASYEQYFGPGTRLTVT.